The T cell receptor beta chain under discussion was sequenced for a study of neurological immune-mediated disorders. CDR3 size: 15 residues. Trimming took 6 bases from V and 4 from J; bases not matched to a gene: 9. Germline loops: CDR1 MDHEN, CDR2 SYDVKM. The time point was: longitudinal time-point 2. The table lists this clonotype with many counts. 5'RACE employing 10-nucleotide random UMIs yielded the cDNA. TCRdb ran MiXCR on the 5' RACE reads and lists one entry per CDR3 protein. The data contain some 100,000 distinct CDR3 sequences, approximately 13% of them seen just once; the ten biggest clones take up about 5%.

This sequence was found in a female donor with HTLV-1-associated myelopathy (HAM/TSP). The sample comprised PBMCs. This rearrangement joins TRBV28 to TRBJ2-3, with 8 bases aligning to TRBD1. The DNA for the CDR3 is TGTGCCAGCAGCCCGGGACAGGTTGGGGCAGATACGCAGTATTTT. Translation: CASSPGQVGADTQYF.